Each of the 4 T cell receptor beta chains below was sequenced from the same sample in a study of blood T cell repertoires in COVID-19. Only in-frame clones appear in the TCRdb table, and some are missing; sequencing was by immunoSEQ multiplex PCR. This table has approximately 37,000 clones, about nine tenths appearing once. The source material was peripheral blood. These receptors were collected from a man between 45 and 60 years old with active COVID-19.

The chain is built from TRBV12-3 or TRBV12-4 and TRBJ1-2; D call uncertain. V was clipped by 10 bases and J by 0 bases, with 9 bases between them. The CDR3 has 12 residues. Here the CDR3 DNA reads TGTGCCATCGAGACACCTAACTATGGCTACACCTTC. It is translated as CAIETPNYGYTF.

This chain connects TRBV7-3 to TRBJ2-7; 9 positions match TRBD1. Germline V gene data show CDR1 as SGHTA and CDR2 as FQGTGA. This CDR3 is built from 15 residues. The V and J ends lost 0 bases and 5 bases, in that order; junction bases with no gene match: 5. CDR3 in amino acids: CASSLTDRGYHEQYF. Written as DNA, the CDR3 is TGTGCCAGCAGCTTAACTGACAGGGGGTATCACGAGCAGTACTTC.

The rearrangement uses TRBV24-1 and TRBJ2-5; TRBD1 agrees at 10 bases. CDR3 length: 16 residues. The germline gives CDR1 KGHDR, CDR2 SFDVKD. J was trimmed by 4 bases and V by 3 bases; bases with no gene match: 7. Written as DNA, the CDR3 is TGTGCCACCAGTGATCCTTGGACAGGGGGACGAGAGACCCAGTACTTC. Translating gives CATSDPWTGGRETQYF.

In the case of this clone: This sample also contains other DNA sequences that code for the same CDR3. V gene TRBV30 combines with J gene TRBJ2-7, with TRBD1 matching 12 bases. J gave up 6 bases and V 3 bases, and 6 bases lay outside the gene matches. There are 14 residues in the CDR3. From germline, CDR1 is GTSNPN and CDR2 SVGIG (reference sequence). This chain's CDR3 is CAWSDRDRGLEQYF. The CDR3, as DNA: TGTGCCTGGAGCGACCGGGACAGGGGGCTCGAGCAGTACTTC.